Listed below are T cell receptor beta chains from one sample, sequenced in a study of blood T cells in healthy people across ages. TCRdb processed the 5' RACE reads anew with MiXCR; each CDR3 protein has one entry. Of more than 750,000 distinct CDR3 sequences in the sample, around 29% were seen once. The same sample was also studied in work on T cells of mothers and their children.

The sequenced material came from blood. These TCRs come from a woman aged 40 to 49 in good health. CDR3s include the opening cysteine and the closing phenylalanine or tryptophan. The D gene is left open where the match is weak. Rows give clone size only sometimes, using once, few, many, or a class for an expanded clone.

>-|TRBJ1-1|TRBV7-9|-
CASVPLTPEAFF
TGTGCCAGCGTACCGTTGACTCCTGAAGCTTTCTTT
>-|TRBJ1-2|TRBV6-5|-
CANSPTVPYGYTF
TGTGCCAACAGTCCTACAGTTCCCTATGGCTACACCTTC
>-|TRBJ2-3|TRBV7-3|-
CASSLTGPLDTQYF
TGTGCCAGCAGCTTAACAGGGCCCCTAGATACGCAGTATTTT
>TRBD1|TRBJ2-2|TRBV6-5|-
CASKQGITGELFF
TGTGCCAGCAAACAGGGGATCACCGGGGAGCTGTTTTTT
>-|TRBJ2-7|TRBV7-6|many
CASSLTPGNEQYF
TGTGCCAGCAGCTTAACTCCAGGGAACGAGCAGTACTTC
>-|TRBJ2-7|TRBV7-9|many
CASSYPPGRRNLEDSYEQYF
TGTGCCAGCAGCTATCCGCCCGGGCGCAGGAACCTTGAGGACTCCTACGAGCAGTACTTC
>TRBD1|TRBJ1-6|TRBV27|-
CASRPTGGNSPLHF
TGTGCCAGCAGGCCCACAGGGGGCAATTCACCCCTCCACTTT
>TRBD1|TRBJ1-5|TRBV12-3/TRBV12-4|-
CASSPRGQGDQPQHF
TGTGCCAGCAGTCCCCGGGGACAGGGGGATCAGCCCCAGCATTTT
>-|TRBJ2-3|TRBV6-2/TRBV6-3|-
CASRGTFGTDTQYF
TGTGCCAGCAGGGGGACGTTTGGCACAGATACGCAGTATTTT
>TRBD1|TRBJ2-1|TRBV10-3|few
CAISESVFAVRRTGNNEQFF
TGTGCCATCAGTGAGTCGGTTTTTGCCGTTCGTAGGACAGGCAACAATGAGCAGTTCTTC
>-|TRBJ1-1|TRBV5-4|-
CASSPERDAEAFF
TGTGCCAGCAGCCCGGAAAGAGATGCTGAAGCTTTCTTT
>-|TRBJ1-4|TRBV7-6|-
CASSLALGGSTNEKLFF
TGTGCCAGCAGCTTAGCGCTCGGGGGCTCCACTAATGAAAAACTGTTTTTT
>-|TRBJ2-7|TRBV3-1|many
CASSQDRWGLSYEQYF
TGTGCCAGCAGCCAAGATCGGTGGGGACTTTCCTACGAGCAGTACTTC
>-|TRBJ1-4|TRBV7-9|-
CASSHPWGAGEKLFF
TGTGCCAGCAGCCATCCTTGGGGGGCCGGTGAAAAACTGTTTTTT
>TRBD1|TRBJ1-1|TRBV12-3/TRBV12-4|-
CASSLYRDRVTEAFF
TGTGCCAGCAGTTTATATCGGGACAGGGTGACTGAAGCTTTCTTT
>-|TRBJ2-7|TRBV11-2|once
CASSLVVAYEQYF
TGTGCCAGCAGCTTAGTTGTTGCCTACGAGCAGTACTTC
>-|TRBJ1-2|TRBV4-3|many
CASSPSQGASYGYTF
TGCGCCAGCAGCCCATCACAAGGGGCCTCATATGGCTACACCTTC
>TRBD1|TRBJ1-2|TRBV25-1|few
CASSELGSGGDYGYTF
TGTGCCAGCAGTGAATTGGGGTCAGGGGGCGACTATGGCTACACCTTC
>-|TRBJ2-7|TRBV9|many
CASSVAEFGVSYEQYF
TGTGCCAGCAGCGTAGCTGAATTCGGGGTTTCCTACGAGCAGTACTTC
>TRBD2|TRBJ2-1|TRBV9|few
CATGSGGAAEQFF
TGTGCCACGGGTAGCGGGGGGGCTGCTGAGCAGTTCTTC
>-|TRBJ2-5|TRBV21-1|few
CASSHSGGEETQYF
TGTGCCAGCTCACACTCGGGAGGGGAAGAGACCCAGTACTTC
>-|TRBJ2-1|TRBV20-1|-
CSARAGGGAYNEQFF
TGCAGTGCTAGAGCGGGCGGGGGCGCTTACAATGAGCAGTTCTTC
>-|TRBJ1-2|TRBV7-9|-
CASSLASSFYGYTF
TGTGCCAGCAGCTTAGCGTCTAGTTTCTATGGCTACACCTTC
>-|TRBJ1-4|TRBV7-8|few
CASSLNDPNEKLFF
TGTGCCAGCAGCTTAAATGATCCGAATGAAAAACTGTTTTTT
>-|TRBJ1-5|TRBV7-2|many
CASSLNWGQPQHF
TGTGCCAGCAGCTTAAATTGGGGCCAGCCCCAGCATTTT
>-|TRBJ2-5|TRBV20-1|-
CRAGKQLETQYF
TGCAGGGCTGGAAAACAACTAGAGACCCAGTACTTC
>-|TRBJ2-7|TRBV20-1|many
CSASGKGYEQYF
TGCAGTGCTAGCGGCAAAGGCTACGAGCAGTACTTC
>TRBD1|TRBJ1-4|TRBV12-3/TRBV12-4|-
CASSSRTGGNEKLFF
TGTGCCAGCAGTTCACGGACAGGGGGTAATGAAAAACTGTTTTTT
>-|TRBJ1-1|TRBV27|-
CASSFTGTMNTEAFF
TGTGCCAGCAGTTTTACAGGGACCATGAACACTGAAGCTTTCTTT
>TRBD2|TRBJ2-1|TRBV28|few
CASSTLSGGVSSYNEQFF
TGTGCCAGCAGTACACTTAGCGGGGGGGTGAGCTCCTACAATGAGCAGTTCTTC